This T cell receptor (beta chain) was sequenced for a study of control samples from healthy donors and cancer patients. This clone was picked up many times. Profiled with immunoSEQ multiplex PCR; TCRdb holds only in-frame clones, not every one. The sample lists 350,000 to 450,000 clones, about 93% seen once, with roughly 6.4% in the top ten. Germline CDR1 and CDR2: MGHRA and YSYEKL. V was shortened by 4 bases and J by 0 bases, with 16 bases between the two germline ends. The CDR3 covers 17 residues. This sequence was found in a man aged 40-49 years with head and neck cancer. The chain is built from TRBV4-1 and TRBJ2-4; D may be TRBD2 (6 bases). The sample consisted of PBMCs. The CDR3 region is CASSRINAGLAKNIQYF. DNA for the CDR3: TGCGCCAGCAGCCGAATAAATGCGGGACTAGCCAAAAACATTCAGTACTTC.